A selection of T cell receptor beta chains follows, all from one sample in a study of blood T cells in healthy people across ages. TCRdb re-called the 5' RACE reads through MiXCR, storing one row per CDR3 protein. Seen here are about 570,000 distinct CDR3 sequences, 27% observed once, and the top ten hold less than 20%. The sample taken for sequencing was blood. These receptors were obtained from a woman between 65 and 79 years old in good health. The CDR3 runs from the conserved cysteine through the conserved F or W. The order of the fields is clone size, D gene, V gene, J gene, CDR3 DNA, CDR3 protein. A D gene is named only where the DNA matches it firmly. Some rows have no size entry. The others give once, few or many, or a class for an expanded clone.

clone_size: .; d_call: .; v_call: TRBV5-5; j_call: TRBJ2-5; cdr3_nt: TGTGCCAGCAGCTTGGCCTTGTCTAGCTTGTACCAAGAGACCCAGTACTTC; cdr3_aa: CASSLALSSLYQETQYF
clone_size: .; d_call: .; v_call: TRBV7-2; j_call: TRBJ1-1; cdr3_nt: TGTGCCAGCAGCTTAGGTGGGGGGGGGTACAGAATATCCACTGAAGCTTTCTTT; cdr3_aa: CASSLGGGGYRISTEAFF
clone_size: .; d_call: .; v_call: TRBV5-1; j_call: TRBJ1-1; cdr3_nt: TGCGCCAGCAGCTTGCTGGGGCAGGAGAACACTGAAGCTTTCTTT; cdr3_aa: CASSLLGQENTEAFF
clone_size: few; d_call: TRBD1; v_call: TRBV29-1; j_call: TRBJ1-1; cdr3_nt: TGCAGCGTTGTTGGGACAGGGGGCAGGAACACTGAAGCTTTCTTT; cdr3_aa: CSVVGTGGRNTEAFF
clone_size: few; d_call: TRBD1; v_call: TRBV6-2/TRBV6-3; j_call: TRBJ1-1; cdr3_nt: TGTGCCAGCAGGCTTGCGAGGGACAGGCGGAACACTGAAGCTTTCTTT; cdr3_aa: CASRLARDRRNTEAFF
clone_size: few; d_call: TRBD2; v_call: TRBV12-3/TRBV12-4; j_call: TRBJ2-1; cdr3_nt: TGTGCCAGCAGACGCGGAAGCGGGGGGAGCTACAATGAGCAGTTCTTC; cdr3_aa: CASRRGSGGSYNEQFF
clone_size: few; d_call: TRBD2; v_call: TRBV6-2/TRBV6-3; j_call: TRBJ2-1; cdr3_nt: TGTGCCAGCACATATGGGCTAGCGGATAACAATGAGCAGTTCTTC; cdr3_aa: CASTYGLADNNEQFF
clone_size: .; d_call: TRBD1; v_call: TRBV20-1; j_call: TRBJ2-7; cdr3_nt: TGCAGTGCTGGAAGCCGGGACAGTTACTCCTACGAGCAGTACTTC; cdr3_aa: CSAGSRDSYSYEQYF
clone_size: .; d_call: TRBD2; v_call: TRBV7-8; j_call: TRBJ2-1; cdr3_nt: TGTGCCAGCAGCTCGAGCGGGGGGGCTGGAAATGAGCAGTTCTTC; cdr3_aa: CASSSSGGAGNEQFF
clone_size: .; d_call: .; v_call: TRBV7-2; j_call: TRBJ1-2; cdr3_nt: TGTGCCAGCAGCTTAGAAAACGGGAGCGGCTACACCTTC; cdr3_aa: CASSLENGSGYTF
clone_size: .; d_call: .; v_call: TRBV6-6; j_call: TRBJ2-3; cdr3_nt: TGTGCCAGCATCGCGGGGCTGTCAGATACGCAGTATTTT; cdr3_aa: CASIAGLSDTQYF
clone_size: .; d_call: TRBD1; v_call: TRBV7-2; j_call: TRBJ2-2; cdr3_nt: TGTGCCAGCAGCGTCCGACAGGGCTCGGTTGGGGAGCTGTTTTTT; cdr3_aa: CASSVRQGSVGELFF
clone_size: .; d_call: .; v_call: TRBV2; j_call: TRBJ2-7; cdr3_nt: TGTGCCAGCAGTGAAGGCTGGGCAACCAACGAGCAGTACTTC; cdr3_aa: CASSEGWATNEQYF
clone_size: .; d_call: .; v_call: TRBV6-2/TRBV6-3; j_call: TRBJ2-4; cdr3_nt: TGTGCCAGCACCGACAGGATAGCCAAAAACATTCAGTACTTC; cdr3_aa: CASTDRIAKNIQYF
clone_size: few; d_call: TRBD2; v_call: TRBV6-1; j_call: TRBJ2-3; cdr3_nt: TGTGCCAGCAGTGGTCAAAGCGGGGCAGATACGCAGTATTTT; cdr3_aa: CASSGQSGADTQYF
clone_size: .; d_call: .; v_call: TRBV12-3/TRBV12-4; j_call: TRBJ2-1; cdr3_nt: TGTGCCAGCAGTCCGATGACATTTGAGCAGTTCTTC; cdr3_aa: CASSPMTFEQFF
clone_size: .; d_call: .; v_call: TRBV7-6; j_call: TRBJ1-4; cdr3_nt: TGTGCCAGCAGCCCCCTGGGGACGGTAAATGAAAAACTGTTTTTT; cdr3_aa: CASSPLGTVNEKLFF
clone_size: many; d_call: .; v_call: TRBV7-9; j_call: TRBJ1-2; cdr3_nt: TGTGCCAGCAGCTTCGATGGCTACACCTTC; cdr3_aa: CASSFDGYTF
clone_size: few; d_call: TRBD2; v_call: TRBV7-2; j_call: TRBJ2-1; cdr3_nt: TGTGCCAGCAGCCCATTTGGCGGGGGGGCCTTGAAGCAGTTCTTC; cdr3_aa: CASSPFGGGALKQFF
clone_size: few; d_call: TRBD1; v_call: TRBV20-1; j_call: TRBJ1-2; cdr3_nt: TGCAGTGCTAAAAGGACAGGACCTAACTATGGCTACACCTTC; cdr3_aa: CSAKRTGPNYGYTF
clone_size: few; d_call: .; v_call: TRBV27; j_call: TRBJ2-7; cdr3_nt: TGTGCTCGCCGCATATTTTACGAGCAGTACTTC; cdr3_aa: CARRIFYEQYF
clone_size: .; d_call: .; v_call: TRBV4-2; j_call: TRBJ2-4; cdr3_nt: TGTGCCAGCAGCCAAGATGAGGGTCCCCCCTCCATTCAGTACTTC; cdr3_aa: CASSQDEGPPSIQYF
clone_size: .; d_call: .; v_call: TRBV9; j_call: TRBJ2-5; cdr3_nt: TGTGCCAGCGACACAGGCCAAGAGACCCAGTACTTC; cdr3_aa: CASDTGQETQYF
clone_size: .; d_call: TRBD2; v_call: TRBV7-9; j_call: TRBJ2-5; cdr3_nt: TGTGCCACCAACCGACTAGCGGGTGAATCCCAGTACTTC; cdr3_aa: CATNRLAGESQYF
clone_size: .; d_call: TRBD1; v_call: TRBV6-2/TRBV6-3; j_call: TRBJ2-2; cdr3_nt: TGTGCCAGCAGCCCTACAGGGGCCGGGGAGCTGTTTTTT; cdr3_aa: CASSPTGAGELFF
clone_size: .; d_call: TRBD2; v_call: TRBV12-3/TRBV12-4; j_call: TRBJ2-2; cdr3_nt: TGTGCCAGCAGCGGGACTAGCGCCGGGGAGCTGTTTTTT; cdr3_aa: CASSGTSAGELFF
clone_size: few; d_call: .; v_call: TRBV20-1; j_call: TRBJ2-7; cdr3_nt: TGCAGTGCTAGAGATCGCGTGGCCCACGAGCAGTACTTC; cdr3_aa: CSARDRVAHEQYF
clone_size: few; d_call: .; v_call: TRBV7-3; j_call: TRBJ2-2; cdr3_nt: TGTGCCAGCAGCCTCCTGCCGGGCGGGGAGCCGTTTTTT; cdr3_aa: CASSLLPGGEPFF
clone_size: .; d_call: TRBD1; v_call: TRBV7-9; j_call: TRBJ1-5; cdr3_nt: TGTGCCAGCAGCCCGACAGGGACCAATCAGCCCCAGCATTTT; cdr3_aa: CASSPTGTNQPQHF
clone_size: .; d_call: TRBD2; v_call: TRBV20-1; j_call: TRBJ2-1; cdr3_nt: TGCAGTGCTCGCGGGGGGGTGTACAATCAGCAGTTCTTC; cdr3_aa: CSARGGVYNQQFF
clone_size: few; d_call: .; v_call: TRBV27; j_call: TRBJ1-1; cdr3_nt: TGTGCCAGCAGTTTCGGGACTAGGAACACTGAAGCTTTCTTT; cdr3_aa: CASSFGTRNTEAFF
clone_size: .; d_call: .; v_call: TRBV6-2/TRBV6-3; j_call: TRBJ1-2; cdr3_nt: TGTGCCAGCAGTTACTCGGGCAGCTATGGCTACACCTTC; cdr3_aa: CASSYSGSYGYTF
clone_size: .; d_call: TRBD2; v_call: TRBV29-1; j_call: TRBJ2-5; cdr3_nt: TGCAGCGTTGGGGCTCGGGGGGGAAGCGAGACCCAGCACTTC; cdr3_aa: CSVGARGGSETQHF
clone_size: few; d_call: .; v_call: TRBV12-3/TRBV12-4; j_call: TRBJ1-2; cdr3_nt: TGTGCCAGCTCCAGACGGGAGGGGGTCTATGGCTACACCTTC; cdr3_aa: CASSRREGVYGYTF
clone_size: .; d_call: TRBD1; v_call: TRBV7-2; j_call: TRBJ1-4; cdr3_nt: TGTGCCAGCAGCTCTCCCGCCGGGACAGGGAATGAAAAACTGTTTTTT; cdr3_aa: CASSSPAGTGNEKLFF
clone_size: .; d_call: .; v_call: TRBV7-9; j_call: TRBJ1-2; cdr3_nt: TGTGCCAGCAGCTTAGATACGGCAGGCTACACCTTC; cdr3_aa: CASSLDTAGYTF
clone_size: few; d_call: .; v_call: TRBV25-1; j_call: TRBJ2-1; cdr3_nt: TGTGCCAGCAGTGAATTTGGCTATGAGCAGTTCTTC; cdr3_aa: CASSEFGYEQFF
clone_size: once; d_call: TRBD1; v_call: TRBV5-1; j_call: TRBJ1-1; cdr3_nt: TGCGCCAGCACTGGACAGGCGGACACTGAAGCTTTCTTT; cdr3_aa: CASTGQADTEAFF
clone_size: .; d_call: .; v_call: TRBV20-1; j_call: TRBJ2-1; cdr3_nt: TGCAGTGCTAGCGTCAGGGTCTCCTACAATGAGCAGTTCTTC; cdr3_aa: CSASVRVSYNEQFF
clone_size: .; d_call: .; v_call: TRBV4-1; j_call: TRBJ1-1; cdr3_nt: TGCGCCAGCAGCCAAGAGGGGGGGGTGCGGTACACTGAAGCTTTCTTT; cdr3_aa: CASSQEGGVRYTEAFF
clone_size: once; d_call: TRBD2; v_call: TRBV10-3; j_call: TRBJ2-1; cdr3_nt: TGTGCAATAGGGGCTAGCGGGGGCAATGAGCAGTTCTTC; cdr3_aa: CAIGASGGNEQFF
clone_size: few; d_call: .; v_call: TRBV4-3; j_call: TRBJ1-1; cdr3_nt: TGCGCCAGCAGCCCGGGGGGAAAGGTTGAAGCTTTCTTT; cdr3_aa: CASSPGGKVEAFF